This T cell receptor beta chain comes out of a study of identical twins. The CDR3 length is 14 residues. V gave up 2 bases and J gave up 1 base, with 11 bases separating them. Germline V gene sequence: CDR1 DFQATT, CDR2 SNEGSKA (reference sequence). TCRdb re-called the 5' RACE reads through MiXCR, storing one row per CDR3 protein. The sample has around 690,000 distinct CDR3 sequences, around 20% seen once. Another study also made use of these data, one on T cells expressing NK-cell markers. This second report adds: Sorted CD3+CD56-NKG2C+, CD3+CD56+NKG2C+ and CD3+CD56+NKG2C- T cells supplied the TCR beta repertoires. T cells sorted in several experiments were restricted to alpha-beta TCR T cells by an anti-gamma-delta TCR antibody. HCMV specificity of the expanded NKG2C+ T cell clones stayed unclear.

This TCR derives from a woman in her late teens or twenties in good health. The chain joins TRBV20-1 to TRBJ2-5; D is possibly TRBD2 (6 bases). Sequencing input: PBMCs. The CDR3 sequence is CSARKTSLQETQYF. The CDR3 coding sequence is TGCAGTGCTAGAAAGACTAGTCTCCAAGAGACCCAGTACTTC.